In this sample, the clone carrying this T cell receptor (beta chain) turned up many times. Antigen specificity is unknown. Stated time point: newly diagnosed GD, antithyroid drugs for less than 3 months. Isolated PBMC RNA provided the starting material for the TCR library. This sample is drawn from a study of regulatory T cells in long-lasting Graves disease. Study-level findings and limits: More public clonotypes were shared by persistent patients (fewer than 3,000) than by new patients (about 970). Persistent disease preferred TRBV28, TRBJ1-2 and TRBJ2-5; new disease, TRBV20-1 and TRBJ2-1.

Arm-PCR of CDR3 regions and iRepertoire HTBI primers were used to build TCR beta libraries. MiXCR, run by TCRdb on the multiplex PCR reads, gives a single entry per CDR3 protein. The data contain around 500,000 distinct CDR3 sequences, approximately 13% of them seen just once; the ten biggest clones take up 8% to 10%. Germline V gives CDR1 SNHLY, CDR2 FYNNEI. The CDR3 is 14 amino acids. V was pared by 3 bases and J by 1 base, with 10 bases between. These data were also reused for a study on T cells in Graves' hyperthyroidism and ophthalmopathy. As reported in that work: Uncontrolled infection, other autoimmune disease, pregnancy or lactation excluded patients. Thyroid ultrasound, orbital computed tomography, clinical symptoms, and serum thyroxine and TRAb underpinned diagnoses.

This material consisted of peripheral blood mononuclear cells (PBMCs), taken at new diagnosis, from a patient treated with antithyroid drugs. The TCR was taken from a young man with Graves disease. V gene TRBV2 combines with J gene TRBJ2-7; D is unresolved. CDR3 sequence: CASSEGIGSYEQYF. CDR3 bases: TGTGCCAGCAGTGAGGGGATAGGATCCTACGAGCAGTACTTC.